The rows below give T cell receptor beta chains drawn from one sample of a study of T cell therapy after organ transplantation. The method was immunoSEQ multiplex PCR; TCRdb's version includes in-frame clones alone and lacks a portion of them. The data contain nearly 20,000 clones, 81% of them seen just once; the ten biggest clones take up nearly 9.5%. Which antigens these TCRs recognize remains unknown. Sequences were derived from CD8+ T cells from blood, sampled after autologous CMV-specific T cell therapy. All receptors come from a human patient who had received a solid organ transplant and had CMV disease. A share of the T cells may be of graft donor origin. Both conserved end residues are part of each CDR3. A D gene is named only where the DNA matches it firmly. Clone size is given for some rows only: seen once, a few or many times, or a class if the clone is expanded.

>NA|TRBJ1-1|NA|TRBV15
TGTGCCACCAGCAGAGATAGGGGAACTGAAGCTTTCTTT
CATSRDRGTEAFF
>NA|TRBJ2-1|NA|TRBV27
TGTGCCAGTGGCGACAGGACCTACTCTAATGAGCAGTTCTTC
CASGDRTYSNEQFF
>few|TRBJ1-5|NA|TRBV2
TGTGCCAGCAGTGAAGCGATTGCTTGGAAAAATCAGCCCCAGCATTTT
CASSEAIAWKNQPQHF
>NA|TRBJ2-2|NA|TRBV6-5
TGTGCCAGCAGAACTAACACCGGGGAGCTGTTTTTT
CASRTNTGELFF
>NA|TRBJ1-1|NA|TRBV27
TGTGCCAGCAGTAAATCGCTCGCCAGGATGAACACTGAAGCTTTCTTT
CASSKSLARMNTEAFF
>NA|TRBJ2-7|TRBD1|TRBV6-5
TGTGCCAGCAGGCTCTCCGGGACAGGGACACGCGAGCAGTACTTC
CASRLSGTGTREQYF
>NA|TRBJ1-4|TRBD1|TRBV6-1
TGTGCCAGCAGTGCCCGGGACAGGGGGTCGGGAACTAATGAAAAACTGTTTTTT
CASSARDRGSGTNEKLFF
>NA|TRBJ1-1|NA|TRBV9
TGTGCCAGCAGCGCGCAGAACACTGAAGCTTTCTTT
CASSAQNTEAFF
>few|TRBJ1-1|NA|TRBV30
TGTGCCTGGAGTGGTCTGATTGAAGCTTTCTTT
CAWSGLIEAFF
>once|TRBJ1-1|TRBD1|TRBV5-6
TGTGCCAGCAGCTCAGGGACAGGGTCGGTTGGCACTGAAGCTTTCTTT
CASSSGTGSVGTEAFF